Listed below are T cell receptor beta chains from one sample, sequenced in a study of vaccination and CD4 T cells after COVID-19. One entry per CDR3 protein results from TCRdb running MiXCR on the PCR reads. This sample yields approximately 20,000 distinct CDR3 sequences, of which around 42% are seen a single time; 2.5% to 3.5% belongs to the top ten. The antigens of these receptors remain unknown. Material: CD4+ T cells from blood, cultured in vitro, obtained after SARS-CoV-2 vaccination. The receptor set was obtained from a human donor who had recovered from COVID-19. Each CDR3 is given with its conserved first and last residue. D genes are given only for firm matches. Size values are once, few and many counts, or a class for expanded clones, and some rows have none.

size,V,J,D,DNA,CDR3
NA,TRBV7-2,TRBJ1-1,NA,TGTGCCAGCAGCTTAGGTGGTCACGGGAACACTGAAGCTTTCTTT,CASSLGGHGNTEAFF
once,TRBV7-6,TRBJ2-1,TRBD2,TGTGCCAGCAGCCTGACTAGCGGGAGCAATGAGCAGTTCTTC,CASSLTSGSNEQFF
NA,TRBV6-2/TRBV6-3,TRBJ1-1,NA,TGTGCCAGCAGTTCACAGGCGACCTATTTGAACACTGAAGCTTTCTTT,CASSSQATYLNTEAFF
NA,TRBV14,TRBJ2-5,NA,TGTGCCAGCAGCCAAAAAGAGACCCAGTACTTC,CASSQKETQYF
NA,TRBV20-1,TRBJ2-7,NA,TGCAGTGCTAGAACGGGGGATGGGGACTACGAGCAGTACTTC,CSARTGDGDYEQYF
few,TRBV19,TRBJ2-5,NA,TGTGCCAGTAGTATAAGCAGGGCACAAGAGACCCAGTACTTC,CASSISRAQETQYF
few,TRBV6-2/TRBV6-3,TRBJ1-5,NA,TGTGCCAGCCGAACAGGGACTCGGTCTCAGCCCCAGCATTTT,CASRTGTRSQPQHF
NA,TRBV6-1,TRBJ2-3,NA,TGTGCCAGCAGTCCAGACAGGATTAAGCAGTATTTT,CASSPDRIKQYF
NA,TRBV12-3/TRBV12-4,TRBJ1-2,NA,TGTGCCAGCACCCTAAGCTGGGGCACCGCGAGGGGCTACACCTTC,CASTLSWGTARGYTF
NA,TRBV18,TRBJ2-1,TRBD1,TGTGCCAGCTCACCACCGGTTCAGGGGGCAGGCAATGAGCAGTTCTTC,CASSPPVQGAGNEQFF
NA,TRBV20-1,TRBJ1-1,TRBD1,TGCAGTGCTAGAGCCCGACAGGGAGGCGCCACTGAAGCTTTCTTT,CSARARQGGATEAFF
NA,TRBV19,TRBJ1-1,NA,TGTGCCAGTAGTGGGGGGTGGAGTGGTACTGAAGCTTTCTTT,CASSGGWSGTEAFF
NA,TRBV7-2,TRBJ1-1,TRBD1,TGTGCCAGCAGCTGGGGGACAGGGACGGGCACTGAAGCTTTCTTT,CASSWGTGTGTEAFF
NA,TRBV20-1,TRBJ1-2,TRBD1,TGCAGTGCTAGCCAGGGACAGAGCTATGGCTACACCTTC,CSASQGQSYGYTF
NA,TRBV19,TRBJ2-3,NA,TGTGCCAGTAGGCATACTGGCTGGGGTAGCACAGATACGCAGTATTTT,CASRHTGWGSTDTQYF
NA,TRBV2,TRBJ1-2,NA,TGTGCCAGCAGTGAAGCGGTAGACTATGGCTACACCTTC,CASSEAVDYGYTF
few,TRBV20-1,TRBJ1-3,NA,TGCAGTGCTAGAGATAGTGGGCAACTAGGAAACACCATATATTTT,CSARDSGQLGNTIYF
NA,TRBV15,TRBJ1-3,NA,TGTGCCACCAGCAGAGCGGGATCTGGAAACACCATATATTTT,CATSRAGSGNTIYF
few,TRBV27,TRBJ2-5,TRBD1,TGTGCCAGCAGTTCTAAGGGGGCGGCAGAGACCCAGTACTTC,CASSSKGAAETQYF
NA,TRBV20-1,TRBJ1-2,TRBD1,TGCAGTGCCCCTTCCAAGGGGGCGCTTACCTTC,CSAPSKGALTF
NA,TRBV6-1,TRBJ1-6,NA,TGTGCCAGCAGCTTAGGAGCTATCGGTTCACCCCTCCACTTT,CASSLGAIGSPLHF
NA,TRBV5-4,TRBJ2-6,NA,TGTGCCAGCAGCTACTCTGGGGCCAACGTCCTGACTTTC,CASSYSGANVLTF
few,TRBV6-1,TRBJ1-1,NA,TGTGCCAGCAGCCGCCTCGGGGGGCAGGGGGAAGCTTTCTTT,CASSRLGGQGEAFF
NA,TRBV7-2,TRBJ1-2,NA,TGTGCCAGCAGCCCTCGGACAGATTATAACTATGGCTACACCTTC,CASSPRTDYNYGYTF
NA,TRBV15,TRBJ1-5,TRBD1,TGTGCCACCAGCAGAGGCGGACAGGGCAATCAGCCCCAGCATTTT,CATSRGGQGNQPQHF
NA,TRBV24-1,TRBJ1-1,NA,TGTGCCACCAGTATCAGGGAAAACACTGAAGCTTTCTTT,CATSIRENTEAFF
NA,TRBV2,TRBJ1-2,NA,TGTGCCAGCAGAAGGTCGATGTCTAACTATGGCTACACCTTC,CASRRSMSNYGYTF
medium-sized,TRBV20-1,TRBJ1-2,NA,TGCAGTGCTAGAAAGACCGGGACGAGGTATGGCTACACCTTC,CSARKTGTRYGYTF
few,TRBV10-3,TRBJ1-2,TRBD1,TGTGCCATCAGTGACATAACTCTACAGGGGAGGTATGGCTACACCTTC,CAISDITLQGRYGYTF
NA,TRBV6-4,TRBJ2-3,NA,TGTGCCAGCAGTGACTCGGGAGACCCCACAGACACGCAGTATTTT,CASSDSGDPTDTQYF
few,TRBV10-3,TRBJ1-2,NA,TGTGCCATCAGTGCCGCAGGGGCAGGCTATGGCTACACCTTC,CAISAAGAGYGYTF
few,TRBV2,TRBJ1-1,NA,TGTGCCAGCAGTCTGCCCGGGACGAACACTGAAGCTTTCTTT,CASSLPGTNTEAFF
NA,TRBV24-1,TRBJ2-7,NA,TGTGCCACCAGTGATGGACCGGAGTACACCCAATGCTCCTACGAGCAGTACTTC,CATSDGPEYTQCSYEQYF
few,TRBV20-1,TRBJ1-5,NA,TGCAGTGCCCTTATCCCCCGGGCCTCCAATCAGCCCCAGCATTTT,CSALIPRASNQPQHF
NA,TRBV7-2,TRBJ1-2,TRBD1,TGTGCCAGCAGCTTAGGGGGGACAGGTCGAGGCTACACCTTC,CASSLGGTGRGYTF
NA,TRBV5-5,TRBJ1-2,TRBD1,TGTGCCAGCAGCCGTTCACAGGGGCCATTGGGCGGCTACACCTTC,CASSRSQGPLGGYTF
NA,TRBV11-3,TRBJ1-2,NA,TGTGCCAGCAGCTTAGGAGTCAGTGACGGCTACACCTTC,CASSLGVSDGYTF
few,TRBV6-5,TRBJ2-7,NA,TGTGCCAGCAGTTACACAGTAGGAGGGGTCGAGCAGTACTTC,CASSYTVGGVEQYF
few,TRBV11-3,TRBJ1-1,NA,TGTGCCAGCAGCTTAGTTCCAGGGCGGGGGGTCACTGAAGCTTTCTTT,CASSLVPGRGVTEAFF
few,TRBV6-1,TRBJ1-1,TRBD1,TGTGCCAGCAGTGCAATGACAGGGAAAACTGAAGCTTTCTTT,CASSAMTGKTEAFF
NA,TRBV20-1,TRBJ2-1,TRBD2,TGCAGTGCTAGGGGACTAGCTGTTAAGTTC,CSARGLAVKF
NA,TRBV6-5,TRBJ2-2,TRBD1,TGTGCCAGCAGTTTACAGGGGGCGACGATCACCGGGGAGCTGTTTTTT,CASSLQGATITGELFF
few,TRBV2,TRBJ2-3,NA,TGTGCCAGCAGTGTGATGAGCGGGCAGTATTTT,CASSVMSGQYF
few,TRBV6-5,TRBJ1-1,NA,TGTGCCAGCAGTTACTCGGGGAGGAACACTGAAGCTTTCTTT,CASSYSGRNTEAFF